These 25 T cell receptor beta chains originate from one sample sequenced in a study of blood T cell repertoires in COVID-19 (dated by TCRdb to the early 2020s). Library method: the immunoSEQ multiplex PCR assay. TCRdb limited this immuneACCESS table to in-frame rearrangements with V and J called. A share of clones is missing; checked studies link under half to unresolved V genes, and the rest is unexplained. The sample table contains around 450,000 clones; only one count was recorded for 85% to 90% of them. The ten largest clones take up around 4.4% of the sample. Specimen: peripheral blood. These receptors originate from a woman aged 25 to 45 with acute or convalescent COVID-19.

The V and J genes are TRBV5-1 and TRBJ1-4; the match to TRBD1 covers 7 bases. The V gene end was trimmed by 4 bases and the J gene end by 1 base; junction bases not matched to a gene: 7. Germline V lookup: CDR1 SGHRS, CDR2 YFSETQ. The CDR3 extends over 16 amino acids. CDR3 in DNA: TGCGCCAGCAGCCCATATTCAGGGGGAACTAATGAAAAACTGTTTTTT. Protein product: CASSPYSGGTNEKLFF.

The chain links TRBV2 to TRBJ1-6, with D uncertain. Germline CDR1 and CDR2: SNHLY and FYNNEI. The CDR3 is 14 residues long. Trimming left V 4 bases short and J 9 bases short, with 13 bases between. The CDR3 is CASSVGRSPSPLHF. In nucleotides, the CDR3 is TGTGCCAGCAGTGTGGGGAGGTCCCCTTCACCCCTCCACTTT.

The rearrangement links TRBV10-3 to TRBJ2-7; TRBD2 might be the D (5 bases). Germline loops: CDR1 ENHRY, CDR2 SYGVKD. The CDR3 extends over 11 amino acids. V lost 3 bases, J lost 7 bases, and 7 bases lay in between. CDR3 coding DNA: TGTGCCATCAGTGAAGGAGGAGAGCAGTACTTC. It specifies CAISEGGEQYF.

The rearrangement uses TRBV10-2 and TRBJ2-7; a possible D gene is TRBD1 (6 bases). Germline V gene data show CDR1 as WSHSY and CDR2 as SAAADI. V shed 6 bases and J shed 2 bases, with 17 bases lying between them. CDR3 length: 15 residues. CDR3 DNA: TGCGCCAGCAGCGCAACCCTCGGACAGACCTACGAGCAGTACTTC. Protein product: CASSATLGQTYEQYF.

This chain links TRBV11-2 with TRBJ2-1, with TRBD2 matching 11 bases. Germline V gene sequence: CDR1 SGHAT, CDR2 FQNNGV. There are 15 residues in the CDR3. V lost 2 bases, J lost 5 bases, and 2 bases stayed unmatched. The CDR3 spells CASSLPLAGDNEQFF. The CDR3 nucleotides are TGTGCCAGCAGCTTACCACTAGCGGGGGACAATGAGCAGTTCTTC.

This chain uses TRBV18 with TRBJ2-5, with D uncertain. V was shortened by 3 bases and J by 0 bases, with 8 bases between the two germline ends. Germline loops: CDR1 KGHSH, CDR2 LQKENI. The CDR3 consists of 14 residues. The DNA for the CDR3 is TGTGCCAGCTCACCGACACTGTACCAAGAGACCCAGTACTTC. As protein: CASSPTLYQETQYF.

CDR3 coding DNA: TGCAGCGCCCGCCCGACAGGGGAGTATGGCTACACCTTC. It is translated as CSARPTGEYGYTF. This chain links TRBV29-1 with TRBJ1-2; TRBD1 agrees at 8 bases. V was clipped by 7 bases and J by 5 bases; unmatched bases: 9. The germline V gene has CDR1 SQVTM and CDR2 ANQGSEA. The CDR3 has 13 amino acids.

This clone was found a few times. The rearrangement links TRBV28 to TRBJ1-2; perhaps TRBD1 as D (6 bases). Germline CDR1 is MDHEN and CDR2 is SYDVKM. Trimming cost V 5 bases and J 4 bases, with 14 bases left between them. This CDR3 spans 14 amino acids. The CDR3 nucleotides are TGTGCCAGCAGTCTGGACAGCCGACCCTATGGCTACACCTTC. The encoded protein is CASSLDSRPYGYTF.

This clone was recorded once. This chain joins TRBV7-9 and TRBJ2-7; 15 bases map to TRBD2. Trimming removed 5 bases from V and 4 bases from J; junction bases left unmatched: 15. CDR1 is SEHNR, CDR2 FQNEAQ, per germline (reference sequence). The CDR3 totals 19 residues. CDR3 DNA sequence: TGTGCCAGCAGCCCGAGCCAGGGACTAGCGGGGGGTATGTTGTACGAGCAGTACTTC. Translated, it gives CASSPSQGLAGGMLYEQYF.

J is TRBJ1-6 and V is TRBV6-6, with 7 nucleotides matching TRBD1. After removal of 6 bases from V and 7 bases from J, the junction contained 6 bases not matched to a gene. The CDR3 is 14 residues long. Germline V gene data show CDR1 as MNHNY and CDR2 as SVGAGI (reference sequence). The CDR3 DNA is TGTGCCAGCAGCTATCAGGGGGTAAATTCACCCCTCCACTTT. Amino acids: CASSYQGVNSPLHF.

The chain uses TRBV18 and TRBJ1-3; weak D call: TRBD1 (5 bases). The V and J ends lost 6 bases and 2 bases respectively, with 14 bases between them. This CDR3 comprises 15 residues. Germline loops: CDR1 KGHSH, CDR2 LQKENI. CDR3: CASSPVPGTGNTIYF. CDR3 nucleotides: TGTGCCAGCTCCCCCGTCCCAGGGACTGGAAACACCATATATTTT.

This sequence joins TRBV15 and TRBJ2-7, with 11 positions matching TRBD1. Germline CDR1 LNHNV, CDR2 YYDKDF (reference sequence). J lost 2 bases, V lost 3 bases, and 3 bases had no gene match. The CDR3 runs to 15 residues. CDR3 nucleotides: TGTGCCACCAGCAGGGGACAGGGGGTAACCTACGAGCAGTACTTC. Translated, it gives CATSRGQGVTYEQYF.

The chain uses TRBV9 and TRBJ1-4, with D uncertain. There are 15 residues in the CDR3. Germline loops: CDR1 SGDLS, CDR2 YYNGEE. Trimming pared 4 bases from V and 4 bases from J, leaving 14 bases between. The CDR3 spells CASSPRGQSNEKLFF. In DNA form, the CDR3 reads TGTGCCAGCAGCCCTCGTGGGCAGAGTAATGAAAAACTGTTTTTT. Full variable domain (remainder filled in from reference TRBV9 and TRBJ1-4): DSGVTQTPKHLITATGQRVTLRCSPRSGDLSVYWYQQSLDQGLQFLIQYYNGEERAKGNILERFSAQQFPDLHSELNLSSLELGDSALYFCASSPRGQSNEKLFFGSGTQLSVL.

This chain connects TRBV6-5 to TRBJ2-5; 8 positions agree with TRBD2. The CDR3 extends over 15 amino acids. Germline V gene lookup returns CDR1 MNHEY and CDR2 SVGAGI. Unmatched junction bases numbered 4, after V lost 2 bases and J lost 2 bases. This chain's CDR3 is CASSYRGLEQETQYF. CDR3 DNA sequence: TGTGCCAGCAGTTACCGGGGACTAGAGCAAGAGACCCAGTACTTC.

The rearrangement links TRBV23-1 to TRBJ1-1, with 7 bases identical to TRBD1. TRBV23-1 is identified as an open reading frame with a role that is uncertain. V trimming: 3 bases; J trimming: 3 bases; junction bases outside the gene matches: 13. This CDR3 region has 17 residues. CDR3 DNA sequence: TGCGCCAGCAGTCAGCCACAGGGGTTTCTTTTAGACACTGAAGCTTTCTTT. Translating it yields CASSQPQGFLLDTEAFF.

V usage is TRBV6-1 and J usage is TRBJ2-3, with D unclear. V gave up 2 bases and J gave up 2 bases, with 5 bases separating them. The CDR3 is 13 amino acids. CDR1 MNHNS and CDR2 SASEGT come from the germline V gene. The CDR3: CASSESSTDTQYF. The CDR3 DNA follows: TGTGCCAGCAGTGAATCCTCCACAGATACGCAGTATTTT.

The chain carries TRBV6-6 and TRBJ1-2; possibly TRBD1 for D (5 bases). CDR3 size: 14 residues. The ends were cut back, 2 bases at V and 10 bases at J, with 17 bases in the middle. Germline CDR1 is MNHNY and CDR2 is SVGAGI (reference sequence). CDR3 sequence: CASSYTTLTVNYTF. The CDR3 DNA follows: TGTGCCAGCAGTTACACCACGTTGACAGTTAACTACACCTTC.

CDR3 in amino acids: CASSDWGDYGYTF. The CDR3, as DNA: TGTGCCAGCTCGGACTGGGGTGACTATGGCTACACCTTC. The genes are TRBV6-6 and TRBJ1-2, with unresolved D. The CDR3 covers 13 residues. CDR1 and CDR2 (germline): MNHNY, SVGAGI (reference sequence). V dropped 8 bases and J dropped 3 bases, with 13 bases sitting between them.

The chain uses TRBV11-2 and TRBJ1-6; 8 positions agree with TRBD1. The germline gives CDR1 SGHAT, CDR2 FQNNGV. This CDR3 is built from 19 residues. After removal of 7 bases from V and 0 bases from J, the junction contained 14 bases not matched to a gene. CDR3: CASNLGQGGFLSYNSPLHF. CDR3 DNA: TGTGCCAGCAACCTCGGACAGGGAGGGTTTCTCTCCTATAATTCACCCCTCCACTTT.

The chain's CDR3 is CASSLDQVRGGPSYEQYF. CDR3 sequence (DNA): TGTGCCAGCAGCTTAGATCAAGTTCGCGGGGGCCCCTCCTACGAGCAGTACTTC. The chain joins TRBV11-2 to TRBJ2-7; D is perhaps TRBD2 (7 bases). The CDR3 extends over 18 amino acids. V was shortened by 0 bases and J by 0 bases, with 18 bases between the two germline ends. The germline CDR1 and CDR2 sequences are SGHAT and FQNNGV. The full variable domain, rest sourced from reference TRBV11-2 and TRBJ2-7, is EAGVAQSPRYKIIEKRQSVAFWCNPISGHATLYWYQQILGQGPKLLIQFQNNGVVDDSQLPKDRFSAERLKGVDSTLKIQPAKLEDSAVYLCASSLDQVRGGPSYEQYFGPGTRLTVT.

This chain links TRBV25-1 with TRBJ2-3; perhaps TRBD2 as D (6 bases). Germline V gene sequence: CDR1 MGHDK, CDR2 SYGVNS. V gave up 8 bases and J gave up 6 bases, with 18 bases separating them. This CDR3 is built from 14 residues. The CDR3, as DNA: TGTGCCAGCGCACAACTAGGTGGGGGGGATACGCAGTATTTT. Translating gives CASAQLGGGDTQYF.

V gene TRBV19 combines with J gene TRBJ2-3; 9 bases match TRBD1. This CDR3 spans 16 amino acids. CDR1 LNHDA and CDR2 SQIVND come from the germline V gene (reference sequence). J gave up 2 bases and V 6 bases, and 9 bases lay outside the gene matches. The DNA of the CDR3 is TGTGCCAGTAGCCTCCGGGACAGGGACCTCACAGATACGCAGTATTTT. Encoded protein: CASSLRDRDLTDTQYF.

Only one count was recorded for this clone. The chain joins TRBV7-3 to TRBJ2-1, with 11 bases that match TRBD2. Germline-derived CDR1 and CDR2 are SGHTA and FQGTGA. The CDR3 is 15 amino acids. With 1 base clipped from V and 9 bases from J, the junction kept 5 bases outside the gene matches. CDR3 sequence: CASSLNRLAGGEQFF. The CDR3 DNA is TGTGCCAGCAGCTTAAATCGCCTAGCGGGGGGTGAGCAGTTCTTC.

This clone was recorded only once. The chain links TRBV3-1 (or the pseudogene TRBV3-2) to TRBJ2-2; 12 positions agree with TRBD2. The CDR3 totals 16 residues. The germline CDR1 and CDR2 sequences are LGHDT and YNNKEL (reference sequence). The ends lost 4 bases at V and 5 bases at J; junction bases unmatched: 5. In DNA form, the CDR3 reads TGTGCCAGCAGCCCAGGACTAGCGGGGAATACCGGGGAGCTGTTTTTT. Translated, it gives CASSPGLAGNTGELFF.

This clone was observed a single time. The chain carries TRBV7-8 and TRBJ2-1; the D gene is possibly TRBD1 (6 bases). The V end was cut by 5 bases, the J end by 8 bases, with 16 bases between. The CDR3 is 14 residues long. Per germline, CDR1 SGHVS and CDR2 FQNEAQ. The CDR3 loop is CASSVMRGGDEQFF. CDR3 coding DNA: TGTGCCAGCAGCGTTATGAGAGGGGGAGATGAGCAGTTCTTC.